These T cell receptor beta chains were read from a single sample in a study of T-cell reconstitution after alpha-beta-depleted transplantation in children. MiXCR, applied by TCRdb to the PCR reads, yields one record per CDR3 protein. The sample gives over 150,000 distinct CDR3 sequences, around 7% of which show up once; 5.5% is in the top ten. Sequenced material: PBMCs, taken before TCRalphabeta/CD19-depleted stem cell transplant. The source of these receptors is a boy aged 2 to 10 with acute lymphoblastic leukemia, due to receive a stem cell transplant. Each CDR3 is given with its conserved first and last residue. A D gene is named only where the DNA matches it firmly. Size tells how often a clone was seen (once, few, many) or the class of an expanded clone, and some rows leave it out.

DNA	CDR3	size	D	V	J
TGTGCCAGCAGCCAAGATTGGGACTACGACAATGAGCAGTTCTTC	CASSQDWDYDNEQFF	many	TRBD2	TRBV4-2	TRBJ2-1
TGTGCCAGCAGCTTATCCGGGACTAGCGAGGAGACCCAGTACTTC	CASSLSGTSEETQYF	NA	TRBD2	TRBV11-2	TRBJ2-5
TGTGCCAGCAGCGCGTACGAGAGAAGCTCCTACGAGCAGTACTTC	CASSAYERSSYEQYF	few	NA	TRBV7-2	TRBJ2-7
TGTGCCAGCAGTTCCATTAGACAGGGGGCGCGCACCGGGGAGCTGTTTTTT	CASSSIRQGARTGELFF	NA	TRBD1	TRBV6-5	TRBJ2-2
TGCGCCAGCAGCCAACAAGCAGGGGACACCGGGGAGCTGTTTTTT	CASSQQAGDTGELFF	many	NA	TRBV4-3	TRBJ2-2
TGTGCCAGCAGCGTAGCACCACACAATGAGCAGTTCTTC	CASSVAPHNEQFF	NA	NA	TRBV9	TRBJ2-1
TGCAGCGTTGCGACAGGGTCGAATATGGAGACCCAGTACTTC	CSVATGSNMETQYF	many	TRBD1	TRBV29-1	TRBJ2-5
TGTGCCATCAGACGAGCCAGGGACTCCTACGAGCAGTACTTC	CAIRRARDSYEQYF	few	NA	TRBV10-3	TRBJ2-7
TGCAGTGCTAGATCCGGGACCGCAACCTACGAGCAGTACTTC	CSARSGTATYEQYF	NA	NA	TRBV20-1	TRBJ2-7
TGTGCCAGCAGTCGTAAGAGGGGCGCAACCTATAATTCACCCCTCCACTTT	CASSRKRGATYNSPLHF	many	NA	TRBV28	TRBJ1-6
TGCAGCGCCGAGCGGGGGGTAATCGACAATGAGCAGTTCTTC	CSAERGVIDNEQFF	NA	TRBD2	TRBV29-1	TRBJ2-1
TGTGCCAGCAGCTCTGGGCTGAACACTGAAGCTTTCTTT	CASSSGLNTEAFF	many	NA	TRBV7-9	TRBJ1-1
TGTGCCAGCACGCCATTTAGCGGGAGTTCCTACGAGCAGTACTTC	CASTPFSGSSYEQYF	many	TRBD2	TRBV7-9	TRBJ2-7
TGCGCCAGCAGCCAAGCCAGGGAGCGGGACTCCTACAATGAGCAGTTCTTC	CASSQARERDSYNEQFF	many	TRBD2	TRBV4-3	TRBJ2-1
TGTGCCAGCGGACAGGGGGCCACCCTCTGGTATGGCTACACCTTC	CASGQGATLWYGYTF	few	TRBD1	TRBV12-3/TRBV12-4	TRBJ1-2
TGTGCCAGCACTTTAGGAAAGAACCGGATTAGCTCTGGGGCCAACGTCCTGACTTTC	CASTLGKNRISSGANVLTF	few	NA	TRBV27	TRBJ2-6
TGTGCCAGCAGCTTAGCGGGTAGCGGGAGGGGTCGGAATGAGCAGTTCTTC	CASSLAGSGRGRNEQFF	few	TRBD2	TRBV7-6	TRBJ2-1
TGTGCCAGCACCCCCGGGGAGTCCTATGGCTACACCTTC	CASTPGESYGYTF	many	NA	TRBV25-1	TRBJ1-2
TGCAGTGCTAAGAAGAATAGCGGGAGGCGAGAGACCCAGTACTTC	CSAKKNSGRRETQYF	many	TRBD2	TRBV20-1	TRBJ2-5
TGTGCCAGCAGTAACCTGGACAGGGGACATAATGGCTACACCTTC	CASSNLDRGHNGYTF	many	TRBD1	TRBV6-5	TRBJ1-2
TGTGCCAGCAGTTTGGCGGGACTAGCGGGAGCGGATACGCAGTATTTT	CASSLAGLAGADTQYF	many	TRBD2	TRBV28	TRBJ2-3
TGTGCCAGCAGTTCTCCCCGGGAGATGGGCGGCACAGATACGCAGTATTTT	CASSSPREMGGTDTQYF	many	NA	TRBV6-5	TRBJ2-3
TGTGCCAGCAATGCGGTCGGGGAGCTGTTTTTT	CASNAVGELFF	many	NA	TRBV6-1	TRBJ2-2
TGCAGTGCTAAACGGGGCACTGAAGCTTTCTTT	CSAKRGTEAFF	many	NA	TRBV20-1	TRBJ1-1
TGTGCCAGCTCACCACGAAGGGCTAGGGCCAAAAACATTCAGTACTTC	CASSPRRARAKNIQYF	few	NA	TRBV18	TRBJ2-4
TGCAGCGCCTCAGGGGGCGGGTCCTACGAGCAGTACTTC	CSASGGGSYEQYF	NA	TRBD1	TRBV20-1	TRBJ2-7
TGTGCCAGCAGTTACTCCAGGGGCGTCGGTCAGCCCCAGCATTTT	CASSYSRGVGQPQHF	many	NA	TRBV6-2/TRBV6-3	TRBJ1-5
TGTGCCAGCAGCCGGAAAACAGGGGATGAGCAGTTCTTC	CASSRKTGDEQFF	NA	TRBD1	TRBV4-2	TRBJ2-1
TGTGCCAGCAGTTTAAAAGGGGGGGGTACTGAAGCTTTCTTT	CASSLKGGGTEAFF	many	NA	TRBV12-3/TRBV12-4	TRBJ1-1
TGCAGTATTAGGAGCGGGAATGAGCAGTTCTTC	CSIRSGNEQFF	NA	NA	TRBV20-1	TRBJ2-1
TGTGCCAGCAGCTCTAGGGTAGCGGGGGGCAACACCGGGGAGCTGTTTTTT	CASSSRVAGGNTGELFF	many	TRBD2	TRBV11-2	TRBJ2-2
TGTGCCAGCAGTTTCGCGATCAGCTCCTATAATTCACCCCTCCACTTT	CASSFAISSYNSPLHF	many	NA	TRBV28	TRBJ1-6
TGTGCCACCGGCTGGGGTCCAGGGGAAGAGACCCAGTACTTC	CATGWGPGEETQYF	few	NA	TRBV7-9	TRBJ2-5
TGTGCCAGCAGTTTCGGGCAGAACAATGAGCAGTTCTTC	CASSFGQNNEQFF	few	NA	TRBV27	TRBJ2-1
TGCAGCGTCGACAGGGAAGTAGGGGTTGGCTACACCTTC	CSVDREVGVGYTF	many	TRBD1	TRBV29-1	TRBJ1-2
TGCAGTGCTCCCCCCGGGACTAGCGGGACATCGACTAGCACAGATACGCAGTATTTT	CSAPPGTSGTSTSTDTQYF	few	TRBD2	TRBV20-1	TRBJ2-3
TGTGCCAGCTCTCCGGGGACAGGGGGCTCCGAGCTGTTTTTT	CASSPGTGGSELFF	NA	TRBD1	TRBV7-6	TRBJ2-2
TGCAGTGCTAGAGTCGGACTAGCAGGCGATGAGCAGTTCTTC	CSARVGLAGDEQFF	NA	TRBD2	TRBV20-1	TRBJ2-1
TGTGCCAGCAGCTTAGGGCCAACTGGGCAGTACTTC	CASSLGPTGQYF	many	NA	TRBV11-2	TRBJ2-7
TGTGCCAGTAGTTTGAGTTCGGGTCAGCCCCAGCATTTT	CASSLSSGQPQHF	few	NA	TRBV19	TRBJ1-5
TGTGCCAGCAGTTTCCAAGGAGGGACAGGACAGGGGTACAATGAGCAGTTCTTC	CASSFQGGTGQGYNEQFF	many	TRBD1	TRBV27	TRBJ2-1
TGTGCCAGCAGCCCCGCGGGATTTGCCACTCACACGCAGTATTTT	CASSPAGFATHTQYF	few	NA	TRBV3-1	TRBJ2-3
TGCAGTGCTCTCGACAGGCCGACGCCCACGCAGTATTTT	CSALDRPTPTQYF	many	NA	TRBV20-1	TRBJ2-3
TGTGCCAGCAGCGCCCGTCAACCGGGATATAACTACGAGCAGTACTTC	CASSARQPGYNYEQYF	many	NA	TRBV7-8	TRBJ2-7
TGTGCCTGGTCCTTGGGTGAGACCCAGTACTTC	CAWSLGETQYF	NA	NA	TRBV30	TRBJ2-5
TGCAGTGCTCAGACAGACTCCTACAATGAGCAGTTCTTC	CSAQTDSYNEQFF	NA	NA	TRBV20-1	TRBJ2-1
TGTGCCAGCAGAATTGGACAGGGGGTCGGCAATGAGCAGTTCTTC	CASRIGQGVGNEQFF	NA	TRBD1	TRBV28	TRBJ2-1
TGTGCCAGCAGCAGCGGGACAGGGGGCACGAGGGAGCAGTACTTC	CASSSGTGGTREQYF	few	TRBD1	TRBV7-2	TRBJ2-7
TGCAGCGTCTTCGGGACTAGCGGGAGGGCCGTTCCCCCCCAGCAGTACTTC	CSVFGTSGRAVPPQQYF	many	TRBD2	TRBV29-1	TRBJ2-7
TGCGCCAGCAGCTTGACCGTCTGGACGGGAGAACCCTACGAGCAGTACTTC	CASSLTVWTGEPYEQYF	many	NA	TRBV5-1	TRBJ2-7
TGTGCCAGCAGCTTGGGACAGCCGATCTACGAGCAGTACTTC	CASSLGQPIYEQYF	few	TRBD1	TRBV7-2	TRBJ2-7
TGCAGTGCTCCTCCCCCGGGACTAGCGGGTTTATGGTACCAAGAGACCCAGTACTTC	CSAPPPGLAGLWYQETQYF	few	TRBD2	TRBV20-1	TRBJ2-5
TGTGCCAGCAGTTTAGCGCTGGGACTAGCGGGGACAGATACGCAGTATTTT	CASSLALGLAGTDTQYF	many	TRBD2	TRBV12-3/TRBV12-4	TRBJ2-3